The 21 T cell receptor beta chains given below trace back to one sample, sequenced in a study of T cell responses to AZD1222 COVID-19 vaccine (dated by TCRdb to the early 2020s). Library generation was performed with the immunoSEQ multiplex PCR assay. In TCRdb, the immuneACCESS table is reduced to in-frame sequences with V and J assigned. These tables do not hold every clone; where another copy was compared, an unresolved V gene accounts for under half, and the others remain unexplained. Within this sample are about 100,000 clones, with around 89% of them counted one time only. The ten largest clones capture more than 1.5% of the sample. The label giving this sample's time point can be read as: baseline before first vaccination. The specimen comprised peripheral blood, sampled on day 0 of AZD1222 vaccination. The source of these receptors is an adult in good health.

The chain is built from TRBV9 and TRBJ2-7; D gene unclear. CDR3 size: 14 residues. V lost 0 bases and J lost 0, with 7 bases in between. Germline V gene lookup returns CDR1 SGDLS and CDR2 YYNGEE. The CDR3 sequence: CASSVGLVSYEQYF. CDR3 in DNA: TGTGCCAGCAGCGTAGGGCTAGTCTCCTACGAGCAGTACTTC.

The V call is TRBV6-5, the J call TRBJ1-5, with D possibly TRBD1 on 5 matching bases. Trimming removed 7 bases from V and 9 bases from J, with 19 bases in between. Germline V CDR1 and CDR2: MNHEY, SVGAGI. The CDR3 is 14 amino acids. The CDR3 reads CASNSRTGGGPQHF. CDR3 bases: TGTGCCAGCAACTCCCGAACGGGGGGTGGGCCCCAGCATTTT.

The V and J genes are TRBV14 and TRBJ1-2, with D possibly TRBD1 on 6 matching bases. The length of the CDR3 is 15 residues. Germline lookup yields CDR1 SGHDN and CDR2 FVKESK. V was cut by 1 base and J by 4 bases, with 13 bases left in between. Here the CDR3 DNA reads TGTGCCAGCAGCCAAGTTCAGACAGGCATCTATGGCTACACCTTC. Protein sequence: CASSQVQTGIYGYTF.

The V gene is TRBV5-1, the J gene TRBJ2-7; D gene unclear. The CDR3 sequence is 14 residues long. Germline loops: CDR1 SGHRS, CDR2 YFSETQ. V was pared by 4 bases and J by 2 bases, with 13 bases between. The CDR3 DNA is TGCGCCAGCAGCCCCGAGAGTATAACCTACGAGCAGTACTTC. Its translation is CASSPESITYEQYF. Using reference TRBV5-1 and TRBJ2-7 for the parts outside the CDR3, the full variable domain is KAGVTQTPRYLIKTRGQQVTLSCSPISGHRSVSWYQQTPGQGLQFLFEYFSETQRNKGNFPGRFSGRQFSNSRSEMNVSTLELGDSALYLCASSPESITYEQYFGPGTRLTVT.

This clone was counted only a few times. CDR3 region: CASSLKRGGRRVSGNTIYF. CDR3 coding DNA: TGTGCCAGCAGCTTAAAACGAGGGGGCAGGAGAGTATCTGGAAACACCATATATTTT. The chain is built from TRBV7-9 and TRBJ1-3, with 7 bases aligning to TRBD1. Losses at the gene ends were 2 bases for V and 1 base for J; bases not matched to a gene: 14. This CDR3 is 19 amino acids long. CDR1 and CDR2 from the germline V gene are SEHNR and FQNEAQ (reference sequence). The entire variable domain, with the rest obtained from reference TRBV7-9 and TRBJ1-3, is as follows: DTGVSQNPRHKITKRGQNVTFRCDPISEHNRLYWYRQTLGQGPEFLTYFQNEAQLEKSRLLSDRFSAERPKGSFSTLEIQRTEQGDSAMYLCASSLKRGGRRVSGNTIYFGEGSWLTVV.

The chain uses TRBV4-3 and TRBJ1-2; maybe TRBD1 (5 bases). Germline CDR1 reads LGHNA; CDR2 reads YSLEER. V was shortened by 3 bases and J by 5 bases, with 16 bases between the two germline ends. CDR3 length: 15 amino acids. CDR3 sequence reads: CASSQEVTGGYGYTF. Written as DNA, the CDR3 is TGCGCCAGCAGCCAGGAAGTTACGGGGGGATATGGCTACACCTTC.

This chain joins TRBV7-9 and TRBJ2-2; D is unclear. Germline CDR1 reads SEHNR; CDR2 reads FQNEAQ (reference sequence). V lost 6 bases, J lost 7 bases, and 6 bases lay in between. CDR3 length: 11 residues. The CDR3 loop is CASSGVGELFF. As DNA, the CDR3 is TGTGCCAGCAGTGGTGTCGGGGAGCTGTTTTTT. The full variable domain, rest sourced from reference TRBV7-9 and TRBJ2-2, is DTGVSQNPRHKITKRGQNVTFRCDPISEHNRLYWYRQTLGQGPEFLTYFQNEAQLEKSRLLSDRFSAERPKGSFSTLEIQRTEQGDSAMYLCASSGVGELFFGEGSRLTVL.

The gene calls are TRBV13 and TRBJ1-1, with 9 bases identical to TRBD1. CDR3 length equals 15 residues. CDR1 PRHDT and CDR2 FYEKMQ come from the germline V gene (reference sequence). V was clipped by 3 bases and J by 8 bases; unmatched bases: 10. CDR3: CASSFPGQGTTEAFF. The CDR3 DNA reads TGTGCCAGCAGCTTCCCGGGACAGGGTACGACGGAAGCTTTCTTT.

The chain combines TRBV27 with TRBJ2-3, with 11 bases fitting TRBD2. Germline lookup yields CDR1 MNHEY and CDR2 SMNVEV (reference sequence). CDR3 length equals 14 residues. Trimming removed 7 bases from V and 6 bases from J; junction bases left unmatched: 6. The CDR3 is CASILAGDPDTQYF. The CDR3 DNA reads as TGTGCCAGCATACTAGCGGGAGATCCCGATACGCAGTATTTT.

The V gene is TRBV2, the J gene TRBJ2-5, with 7 nucleotides matching TRBD1. Germline CDR1 and CDR2: SNHLY and FYNNEI. V shed 6 bases and J 3 bases; nucleotides not matched to a gene: 1. This CDR3 is built from 12 residues. The CDR3 sequence: CASSTGEETQYF. CDR3 in DNA: TGTGCCAGCAGCACAGGGGAAGAGACCCAGTACTTC.

The rearrangement joins TRBV19 to TRBJ2-6; unclear D gene. V gave up 1 base and J gave up 0 bases, with 7 bases separating them. The germline V gene has CDR1 LNHDA and CDR2 SQIVND (reference sequence). This CDR3 spans 16 amino acids. The CDR3 region is CASSIGRRSGANVLTF. In DNA form, the CDR3 reads TGTGCCAGTAGTATAGGGCGGCGCTCTGGGGCCAACGTCCTGACTTTC.

This chain uses TRBV12-5 with TRBJ2-3; D remains ambiguous. This CDR3 is built from 15 residues. The germline V and J ends were trimmed by 5 bases and 2 bases, with 14 bases remaining between them. Germline V gives CDR1 LGHNT, CDR2 FRNRAP. The CDR3 protein is CASGTRLHDTDTQYF. CDR3 nucleotides: TGTGCTAGTGGTACCCGACTCCACGACACAGATACGCAGTATTTT.

This chain connects TRBV14 to TRBJ1-1; D is unclear. The V end lost 4 bases, the J end lost 1 base, and 10 bases lay between the germline ends. The germline gives CDR1 SGHDN, CDR2 FVKESK. CDR3 length equals 14 residues. CDR3 bases: TGTGCCAGCAGCCCATGGACGGAGAACACTGAAGCTTTCTTT. As protein: CASSPWTENTEAFF.

The V and J genes are TRBV6-5 and TRBJ1-1, with D unresolved. There are 13 residues in the CDR3. With 2 bases removed from V and 1 base from J, the gap between germline ends came to 5 bases. Per the germline V gene, CDR1 is MNHEY and CDR2 is SVGAGI. The chain's CDR3 is CASSYGRNTEAFF. CDR3 nucleotides: TGTGCCAGCAGTTACGGGAGGAACACTGAAGCTTTCTTT.

The genes are TRBV14 and TRBJ2-2; D unresolved. Germline assignment: CDR1 SGHDN and CDR2 FVKESK. CDR3 length: 15 amino acids. V was cut by 4 bases and J by 6 bases, with 15 bases left in between. CDR3 bases: TGTGCCAGCAGCCTAAACATTCGCTTCCCCGGGGAGCTGTTTTTT. It specifies CASSLNIRFPGELFF.

The chain has TRBV5-1 and TRBJ1-3; TRBD1 agrees at 7 bases. CDR3 length: 17 amino acids. Germline loops: CDR1 SGHRS, CDR2 YFSETQ. V was clipped by 4 bases and J by 0 bases; unmatched bases: 10. The CDR3 loop is CASSLDPTGHSGNTIYF. CDR3 in DNA: TGCGCCAGCAGCCTAGACCCGACAGGGCACTCTGGAAACACCATATATTTT. Using reference TRBV5-1 and TRBJ1-3 for the parts outside the CDR3, the full variable domain is KAGVTQTPRYLIKTRGQQVTLSCSPISGHRSVSWYQQTPGQGLQFLFEYFSETQRNKGNFPGRFSGRQFSNSRSEMNVSTLELGDSALYLCASSLDPTGHSGNTIYFGEGSWLTVV.

Concerning this clone: Other nucleotide sequences from this sample produce the same CDR3. V is TRBV27 and J is TRBJ2-1; unclear D gene. Per the germline V gene, CDR1 is MNHEY and CDR2 is SMNVEV (reference sequence). The CDR3 extends over 11 amino acids. V lost 3 bases to trimming and J lost 7 bases, with 4 bases between them. CDR3 nucleotides: TGTGCCAGCAGTTTGGGAAATGAGCAGTTCTTC. Its protein product is CASSLGNEQFF.

In this sample, this clone turned up a few times. The chain is built from TRBV6-2 or TRBV6-3 and TRBJ2-5, with unresolved D. Germline CDR1 MNHEY, CDR2 SVGEGT. CDR3 length: 14 amino acids. Trimming left V 2 bases short and J 5 bases short, with 12 bases between. The CDR3 sequence: CASSYGRSLETQYF. Here the CDR3 DNA reads TGTGCCAGCAGTTACGGCCGGAGCTTGGAGACCCAGTACTTC.

V usage is TRBV3-1 (or the pseudogene TRBV3-2) and J usage is TRBJ2-2; 7 nucleotides agree with TRBD1. Germline V gene data show CDR1 as LGHDT and CDR2 as YNNKEL (reference sequence). V gave up 0 bases and J gave up 2 bases; unmatched junction bases: 3. This CDR3 comprises 16 residues. The CDR3 protein is CASSQDRQGNTGELFF. The CDR3 bases are TGTGCCAGCAGCCAAGATAGACAGGGCAACACCGGGGAGCTGTTTTTT.

V is TRBV10-3 and J is TRBJ1-3; 8 nucleotides align to TRBD1. Trimming took 6 bases from V and 0 from J; bases not matched to a gene: 4. The germline V gene encodes CDR1 ENHRY and CDR2 SYGVKD. There are 15 residues in the CDR3. The CDR3 reads CAISQDRVSGNTIYF. Here the CDR3 DNA reads TGTGCCATCAGCCAGGACAGGGTCTCTGGAAACACCATATATTTT.

The rearrangement uses TRBV15 and TRBJ1-4; the D is unclear. Germline V gene lookup returns CDR1 LNHNV and CDR2 YYDKDF (reference sequence). V shed 0 bases and J shed 8 bases, with 19 bases lying between them. The CDR3 length is 17 residues. As DNA, the CDR3 is TGTGCCACCAGCAGAGATCGATGGTTTAGGAAAGGAGAAAAACTGTTTTTT. Protein product: CATSRDRWFRKGEKLFF. Together with reference TRBV15 and TRBJ1-4, the CDR3 gives the full variable domain: DAMVIQNPRYQVTQFGKPVTLSCSQTLNHNVMYWYQQKSSQAPKLLFHYYDKDFNNEADTPDNFQSRRPNTSFCFLDIRSPGLGDTAMYLCATSRDRWFRKGEKLFFGSGTQLSVL.